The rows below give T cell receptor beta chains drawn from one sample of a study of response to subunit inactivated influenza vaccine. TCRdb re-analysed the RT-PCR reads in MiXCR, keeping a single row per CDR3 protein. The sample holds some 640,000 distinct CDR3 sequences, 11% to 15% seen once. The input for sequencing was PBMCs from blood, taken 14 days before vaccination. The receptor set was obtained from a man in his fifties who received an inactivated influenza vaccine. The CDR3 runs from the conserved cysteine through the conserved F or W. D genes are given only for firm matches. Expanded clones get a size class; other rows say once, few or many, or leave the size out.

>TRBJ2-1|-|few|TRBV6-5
CASSYTFKNNEQFF
TGTGCCAGCAGTTACACCTTTAAGAACAATGAGCAGTTCTTC
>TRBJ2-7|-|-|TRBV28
CASSRPPRGHEQYF
TGTGCCAGCAGTAGGCCGCCAAGGGGTCACGAGCAGTACTTC
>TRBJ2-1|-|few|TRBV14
CASSQRSTTYNEQFF
TGTGCCAGCAGCCAAAGGAGTACCACCTACAATGAGCAGTTCTTC
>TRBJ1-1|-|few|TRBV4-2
CASSQDPARNTEAFF
TGTGCCAGCAGCCAAGATCCGGCCAGAAACACTGAAGCTTTCTTT
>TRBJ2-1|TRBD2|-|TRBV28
CASSLPSLAGGFPEQFF
TGTGCCAGCAGTTTACCTTCCCTAGCGGGAGGGTTTCCTGAGCAGTTCTTC
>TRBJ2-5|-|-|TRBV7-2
CASSLGHGQRQETQYF
TGTGCCAGCAGCTTAGGGCACGGACAGAGACAAGAGACCCAGTACTTC
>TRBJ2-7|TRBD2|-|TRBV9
CASSVTGLGGYEQYF
TGTGCCAGCAGCGTCACGGGACTAGGGGGCTACGAGCAGTACTTC
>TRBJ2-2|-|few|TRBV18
CASSPNIHRRLAGELFF
TGTGCCAGCTCACCAAACATCCATCGTAGACTAGCCGGGGAGCTGTTTTTT
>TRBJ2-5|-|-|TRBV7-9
CASSLGWTDQETQYF
TGTGCCAGCAGCTTAGGCTGGACAGACCAAGAGACCCAGTACTTC
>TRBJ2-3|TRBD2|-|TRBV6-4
CASERGGRGTDTQYF
TGTGCCAGCGAGAGGGGCGGGAGAGGCACAGATACGCAGTATTTT
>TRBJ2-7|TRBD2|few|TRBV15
CATSRELAGGEQYF
TGTGCCACCAGCAGAGAACTAGCGGGAGGCGAGCAGTACTTC
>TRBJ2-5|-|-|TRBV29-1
CSARDTGRETQYF
TGCAGTGCCAGGGATACAGGGCGGGAGACCCAGTACTTC
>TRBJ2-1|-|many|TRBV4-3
CASSQWPAGNIDNEQFF
TGCGCCAGCAGCCAATGGCCGGCGGGAAATATAGACAATGAGCAGTTCTTC
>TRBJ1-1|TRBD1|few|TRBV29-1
CSVKTGTGLTEAFF
TGCAGCGTTAAAACCGGGACAGGGCTCACTGAAGCTTTCTTT
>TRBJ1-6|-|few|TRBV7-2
CASSSFEGSPLHF
TGTGCCAGCAGCAGCTTCGAGGGTTCACCCCTCCACTTT
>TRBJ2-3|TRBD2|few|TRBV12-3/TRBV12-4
CASSQLAGADTQYF
TGTGCCAGCAGTCAACTAGCGGGAGCGGATACGCAGTATTTT
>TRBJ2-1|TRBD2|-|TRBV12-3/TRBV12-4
CASRLRGARDNEQFF
TGTGCCAGCAGGCTGCGGGGGGCCCGGGACAATGAGCAGTTCTTC
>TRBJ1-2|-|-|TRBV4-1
CASSLRPNTLRGYTF
TGCGCCAGCAGCCTAAGACCGAATACCCTTCGGGGCTACACCTTC
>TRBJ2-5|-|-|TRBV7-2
CASSLGGQTETQYF
TGTGCCAGCAGCTTAGGAGGCCAAACAGAGACCCAGTACTTC
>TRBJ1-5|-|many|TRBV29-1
CSVVENSNQPQHF
TGCAGCGTTGTCGAGAATAGCAATCAGCCCCAGCATTTT
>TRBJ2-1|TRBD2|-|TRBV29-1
CSVALAGVNEQFF
TGCAGCGTTGCCCTAGCGGGGGTCAATGAGCAGTTCTTC
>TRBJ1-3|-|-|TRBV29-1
CSAAGLLGNTIYF
TGCAGCGCTGCTGGGCTTTTAGGAAACACCATATATTTT
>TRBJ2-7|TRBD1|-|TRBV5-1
CAWIGEGDRTSWEQYF
TGCGCGTGGATCGGTGAAGGGGACAGAACTTCGTGGGAGCAGTACTTC
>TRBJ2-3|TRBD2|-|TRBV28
CASSILAVQNTQYF
TGTGCCAGCAGTATACTAGCGGTGCAAAATACGCAGTATTTT
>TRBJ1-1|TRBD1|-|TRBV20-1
CSASPGTGVGTEAFF
TGCAGTGCTAGTCCCGGGACAGGGGTGGGCACTGAAGCTTTCTTT
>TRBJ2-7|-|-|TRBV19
CASNRFYEQYF
TGTGCCAGTAACCGATTTTACGAGCAGTACTTC
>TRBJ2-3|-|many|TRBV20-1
CSAPRDNTDTQYF
TGCAGTGCCCCCCGGGACAACACAGATACGCAGTATTTT
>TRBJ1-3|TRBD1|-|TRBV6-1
CASSRGQALGNTIYF
TGTGCCAGCAGTAGAGGACAGGCCCTGGGAAACACCATATATTTT
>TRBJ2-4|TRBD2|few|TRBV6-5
CASSYSSAGGKNIQYF
TGTGCCAGCAGTTACTCGAGCGCGGGGGGGAAAAACATTCAGTACTTC
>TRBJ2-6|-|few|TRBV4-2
CASSHHTDSSGANVLTF
TGTGCCAGCAGCCATCACACAGACAGCTCTGGGGCCAACGTCCTGACTTTC
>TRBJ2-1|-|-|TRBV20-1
CSARASPGLQSYNEQFF
TGCAGTGCTAGGGCTTCCCCGGGACTGCAGTCCTACAATGAGCAGTTCTTC
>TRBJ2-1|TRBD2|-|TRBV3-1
CASSQGGGGNEQFF
TGTGCCAGCAGCCAAGGGGGGGGAGGCAATGAGCAGTTCTTC
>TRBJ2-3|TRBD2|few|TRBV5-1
CASSAGLAGGSTDTQYF
TGCGCCAGCAGCGCCGGACTAGCGGGGGGTAGCACAGATACGCAGTATTTT
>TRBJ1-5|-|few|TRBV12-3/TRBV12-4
CASSTSGNQPQHF
TGTGCCAGCAGTACCAGCGGCAATCAGCCCCAGCATTTT
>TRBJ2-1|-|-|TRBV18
CASSPQTYNEQFF
TGTGCCAGCTCACCACAGACGTACAATGAGCAGTTCTTC
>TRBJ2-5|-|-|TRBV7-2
CASSLVIGTGRETQYF
TGTGCCAGCAGCTTAGTGATCGGAACAGGGCGAGAGACCCAGTACTTC
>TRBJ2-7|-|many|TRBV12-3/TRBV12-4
CASSGNYYEQYF
TGTGCCAGCAGTGGAAATTACTACGAGCAGTACTTC